This TCR beta chain is drawn from a study of cytomegalovirus exposure and HLA in healthy donors. The length of the CDR3 is 16 residues. Per the germline V gene, CDR1 is LNHDA and CDR2 is SQIVND (reference sequence). V lost 3 bases and J 3 bases, leaving 17 bases between the germline ends. PCR amplification relied on 60 Vbeta primers (plus 13 Jbeta primers). The repertoire was sequenced with immunoSEQ multiplex PCR; TCRdb's copy has only in-frame clones and lacks some. The table records about 150,000 clones, approximately 83% of them present only once. On this clone: Its target is not known.

Regarding the study as a whole: Presence/absence analyses rested on an assumption that sequencing depth was roughly uniform across donors. In vitro experiments confirmed that three CMV-associated chains were specific for CMV antigens. In all likelihood, a cluster of highly shared sequence variants was a sequencing artifact.

The material sequenced was PBMCs. The V call is TRBV19, the J call TRBJ1-2; D is uncertain. This TCR was recovered from a male donor in good health and CMV-seronegative. The CDR3 here is CASSMTWGEPHYGYTF. CDR3 sequence (DNA): TGTGCCAGTAGTATGACATGGGGAGAACCTCACTATGGCTACACCTTC.